The 24 T cell receptor beta chains below come from one sample, sequenced in a study of identical twins. TCRdb itself ran the 5' RACE reads through MiXCR, one entry per CDR3 protein. The sample yields about 720,000 distinct CDR3 sequences, 8.6% seen once. The sample was also reused in another study, on yellow fever vaccine responses in identical twins.

Input material: PBMCs. The receptors shown here come from a woman aged 18-29 years in good health.

This clonotype was seen more than once but under ten times. The chain carries TRBV12-3 or TRBV12-4 and TRBJ2-3; perhaps TRBD2 as D (6 bases). This CDR3 has 15 amino acids. V lost 2 bases, J lost 0 bases, and 9 bases lay in between. CDR3 coding DNA: TGTGCCAGCAGTTTAAGGGACTTTAGCACAGATACGCAGTATTTT. Translation gives CASSLRDFSTDTQYF.

CDR3 in amino acids: CSADGQSTGELFF. The DNA for the CDR3 is TGCAGCGCCGATGGGCAGAGCACCGGGGAGCTGTTTTTT. The genes are TRBV29-1 and TRBJ2-2; D uncertain. The CDR3 loop spans 13 amino acids. Looked up from germline, CDR1 is SQVTM and CDR2 is ANQGSEA. Trimming removed 7 bases at V and 4 bases at J, with 13 bases between.

This clonotype occurred many times. V usage is TRBV29-1 and J usage is TRBJ2-2; 13 bases agree with TRBD2. The length of the CDR3 is 14 residues. With 6 bases clipped from V and 3 bases from J, the junction kept 1 base outside the gene matches. CDR1 is SQVTM and CDR2 is ANQGSEA in the germline V gene. CDR3 in DNA: TGCAGCGTGGGACTAGCGGGGCACACCGGGGAGCTGTTTTTT. Translation: CSVGLAGHTGELFF.

This clonotype appeared a few times. This rearrangement joins TRBV7-2 to TRBJ2-7; D uncertain. CDR1 SGHTA and CDR2 FQGNSA come from the germline V gene. This CDR3 contains 15 residues. V shed 7 bases and J shed 0 bases, with 16 bases lying between them. The CDR3 reads CASITEPGASYEQYF. In DNA, the CDR3 is TGTGCCAGCATCACAGAGCCAGGAGCCTCCTACGAGCAGTACTTC.

This chain uses TRBV20-1 with TRBJ2-3; 8 nucleotides agree with TRBD2. J gave up 5 bases and V 1 base, and 20 bases lay outside the gene matches. CDR3 size: 19 residues. The germline V gene encodes CDR1 DFQATT and CDR2 SNEGSKA (reference sequence). CDR3 sequence reads: CSARGSGTPSGSVEDTQYF. CDR3 bases: TGCAGTGCTAGAGGGTCCGGGACACCAAGCGGGAGCGTCGAAGATACGCAGTATTTT.

Many counts were recorded for this clonotype. The J gene is TRBJ2-7, the V gene TRBV20-1, with 8 bases fitting TRBD2. The CDR3 is 15 residues long. Germline V gene data show CDR1 as DFQATT and CDR2 as SNEGSKA (reference sequence). V dropped 6 bases and J dropped 2; count of bases not matched to a gene: 12. In DNA, the CDR3 is TGCAGTGCCCTTGGCGGGAGGCCCAAAACCTACGAGCAGTACTTC. This gives the protein CSALGGRPKTYEQYF.

The gene calls are TRBV7-2 and TRBJ2-7; possible D gene TRBD2, 6 bases. Germline CDR1 is SGHTA and CDR2 is FQGNSA. The CDR3 has 13 residues. V lost 5 bases and J 5 bases, leaving 13 bases between the germline ends. The CDR3 coding sequence is TGTGCCAGCAGCCACGGAGGGTCTCACGAGCAGTACTTC. This translates into CASSHGGSHEQYF.

This clonotype has only a few counts. The chain employs TRBV10-2 and TRBJ2-1, with 13 positions matching TRBD2. In germline, CDR1 is WSHSY, CDR2 SAAADI. The V and J ends lost 6 bases and 3 bases, in that order; junction bases with no gene match: 2. The CDR3 is made up of 15 amino acids. The CDR3, as DNA: TGCGCCAGCAGGGGGACTAGCGGGAACTACAATGAGCAGTTCTTC. Encoded protein: CASRGTSGNYNEQFF.

This clonotype has a handful of counts. The rearrangement uses TRBV24-1 and TRBJ2-1; the D is unclear. V was cut by 3 bases and J by 1 base, with 6 bases left in between. The CDR3 covers 14 residues. Germline CDR1 KGHDR, CDR2 SFDVKD. CDR3 nucleotide sequence: TGTGCCACCAGTGATACTGGGTCCTACAATGAGCAGTTCTTC. Protein sequence: CATSDTGSYNEQFF.

This clonotype was counted ten times or more. V is TRBV4-2 and J is TRBJ2-7, with D perhaps TRBD2 (5 bases). V was trimmed by 1 base and J by 6 bases, leaving 16 bases between them. The CDR3 spans 15 residues. Germline lookup yields CDR1 LGHNA and CDR2 YNFKEQ. The CDR3 coding sequence is TGTGCCAGCAGCCAAGTTAAGGACTCTTGGGCCGAGCAGTACTTC. Protein product: CASSQVKDSWAEQYF.

This clonotype was seen many times. This rearrangement joins TRBV12-3 or TRBV12-4 to TRBJ2-5, with D possibly called TRBD1 or TRBD2 (6 bases each). The length of the CDR3 is 14 residues. Trimming cost V 4 bases and J 5 bases, with 14 bases left between them. The CDR3 is CASSSPGATETQYF. The CDR3 coding sequence is TGTGCCAGCAGTTCCCCGGGGGCTACGGAGACCCAGTACTTC.

A few counts support this clonotype. The rearrangement uses TRBV28 and TRBJ2-7; TRBD1 is a possible D gene (5 bases). In germline, CDR1 is MDHEN, CDR2 SYDVKM. There are 15 residues in the CDR3. V dropped 3 bases and J dropped 0 bases, with 12 bases sitting between them. The CDR3: CASSLGRYYSYEQYF. The CDR3 bases are TGTGCCAGCAGTTTGGGGCGGTACTACTCCTACGAGCAGTACTTC.

There are many counts of this clonotype. The rearrangement uses TRBV7-8 and TRBJ2-7; no reliable D call. V lost 1 base and J 6 bases, leaving 13 bases between the germline ends. The CDR3 contains 14 residues. Germline values: CDR1 SGHVS, CDR2 FQNEAQ. The DNA for the CDR3 is TGTGCCAGCAGCTTAGTAGGGCCCCGCGGCGAGCAGTACTTC. Protein sequence: CASSLVGPRGEQYF.

This clonotype was seen ten or more times. The chain carries TRBV5-1 and TRBJ1-1; D is unresolved. The CDR3 loop spans 15 amino acids. CDR1 SGHRS and CDR2 YFSETQ come from the germline V gene. Trimming left V 4 bases short and J 1 base short, with 14 bases between. The CDR3 nucleotides are TGCGCCAGCAGCCTTCCGGTTGGGGAGAACACTGAAGCTTTCTTT. Its translation is CASSLPVGENTEAFF.

The V gene is TRBV20-1, the J gene TRBJ1-1; TRBD1 is a possible D gene (6 bases). V gave up 0 bases and J gave up 5 bases, with 16 bases separating them. The germline CDR1 and CDR2 sequences are DFQATT and SNEGSKA (reference sequence). The CDR3 consists of 15 residues. Written as DNA, the CDR3 is TGCAGTGCTAGAGACGGAGGGACACCCCGGACTGAAGCTTTCTTT. This translates into CSARDGGTPRTEAFF.

This clonotype was counted only a few times. The rearrangement joins TRBV7-3 to TRBJ1-1; D possibly corresponds to TRBD1 (6 bases). The CDR3 contains 17 residues. Germline V gene data show CDR1 as SGHTA and CDR2 as FQGTGA. Trimming took 1 base from V and 5 from J, leaving 20 bases between them. CDR3 DNA sequence: TGTGCCAGCAGCTTAAAGGGGGGCGGGACCGTAGAAACTGAAGCTTTCTTT. Translated: CASSLKGGGTVETEAFF.

The rearrangement links TRBV7-9 to TRBJ2-1, with D possibly TRBD2 on 5 matching bases. Germline V gene sequence: CDR1 SEHNR, CDR2 FQNEAQ (reference sequence). The CDR3 is 12 amino acids. V lost 5 bases and J 8 bases, leaving 10 bases between the germline ends. CDR3 DNA: TGTGCCAGCAGCGACGAGGGTTATGAGCAGTTCTTC. Translation: CASSDEGYEQFF.

This clonotype was counted a few times. The rearrangement joins TRBV7-9 to TRBJ2-2; tentative D call: TRBD1 (5 bases). Germline V gene sequence: CDR1 SEHNR, CDR2 FQNEAQ (reference sequence). The CDR3 runs 17 residues. V lost 4 bases and J lost 2, with 17 bases in between. In nucleotides, the CDR3 is TGTGCCAGCAGCTCAAGCATAAGGGGCGTCAACACCGGGGAGCTGTTTTTT. It encodes CASSSSIRGVNTGELFF.

This clonotype was counted at least ten times. The chain recombines TRBV7-9 with TRBJ2-7; a possible D gene is TRBD2 (7 bases). In germline, CDR1 is SEHNR, CDR2 FQNEAQ (reference sequence). V was shortened by 4 bases and J by 3 bases, with 16 bases between the two germline ends. The length of the CDR3 is 15 residues. CDR3 region: CASSSTRGGNYEQYF. CDR3 nucleotide sequence: TGTGCCAGCAGCTCAACAAGGGGGGGGAACTACGAGCAGTACTTC.

This clonotype was seen more than once but under ten times. V and J are TRBV14 and TRBJ2-1; D could derive from TRBD1 or TRBD2 (7 bases each). Per the germline V gene, CDR1 is SGHDN and CDR2 is FVKESK. Deletions cut 3 bases from V and 9 bases from J, with 24 bases between. The CDR3 loop spans 17 amino acids. CDR3 in DNA: TGTGCCAGCAGCCAGAAGTCCAGGGGGGGTCCGTGGGCTGAGCAGTTCTTC. Translation gives CASSQKSRGGPWAEQFF.

There are many counts of this clonotype. The gene calls are TRBV27 and TRBJ2-7; D tentatively fits TRBD1 or TRBD2 (5 bases each). V was shortened by 4 bases and J by 0 bases, with 16 bases between the two germline ends. The CDR3 totals 16 residues. From germline, CDR1 is MNHEY and CDR2 SMNVEV (reference sequence). This CDR3 reads CASSWGAGLSSYEQYF. The DNA for the CDR3 is TGTGCCAGCAGTTGGGGAGCAGGGCTAAGCTCCTACGAGCAGTACTTC.

This clonotype was observed a few times. The chain combines TRBV5-1 with TRBJ2-7, with D perhaps TRBD1 (6 bases). Germline V gene sequence: CDR1 SGHRS, CDR2 YFSETQ. This CDR3 comprises 15 residues. Deletions cut 0 bases from V and 2 bases from J, with 12 bases between. The CDR3 DNA reads TGCGCCAGCAGCTTGGAATTACAGGGTACCTACGAGCAGTACTTC. Its translation is CASSLELQGTYEQYF. The whole variable domain, remainder taken from reference TRBV5-1 and TRBJ2-7, is KAGVTQTPRYLIKTRGQQVTLSCSPISGHRSVSWYQQTPGQGLQFLFEYFSETQRNKGNFPGRFSGRQFSNSRSEMNVSTLELGDSALYLCASSLELQGTYEQYFGPGTRLTVT.

Concerning this clonotype itself: The junction departs from germline at one end; a sequencing error may be responsible. The chain carries TRBV9 and TRBJ2-3; D not certain. The CDR3 totals 15 residues. CDR1 SGDLS and CDR2 YYNGEE come from the germline V gene. CDR3 DNA: TGTGCCAGCAGTGTAGGAACTGGTCGATTGGATACGCAGTATTTT. This sequence encodes CASSVGTGRLDTQYF.

This clonotype showed up just a few times. The chain has TRBV7-2 and TRBJ2-3; tentative D call: TRBD2 (7 bases). With 5 bases removed from V and 5 bases from J, the gap between germline ends came to 20 bases. The CDR3 spans 16 residues. Germline V gene data show CDR1 as SGHTA and CDR2 as FQGNSA. The CDR3 DNA reads as TGTGCCAGCAGCCCCGGGGGGAGGGCCAGGGGAGATACGCAGTATTTT. Amino acids: CASSPGGRARGDTQYF.